This T cell receptor beta chain was observed in a study of blood T cell repertoires in COVID-19. At the level of the study: Italy, Spain and the United States were the sources of the convalescent and acute COVID-19 samples.

CDR3 length: 16 residues. Germline V gene data show CDR1 as KGHSH and CDR2 as LQKENI. V was cut by 3 bases and J by 0 bases, with 15 bases left in between. Sequencing was performed with immunoSEQ multiplex PCR; in TCRdb, only in-frame clones are kept and a portion is missing. The sample holds about 200,000 clones; around 80% are singletons and the top ten take about 13%. The specimen was peripheral blood. The chain recombines TRBV18 with TRBJ2-7, with unresolved D. The TCR was taken from a man between 45 and 60 years old who had recovered from COVID-19. DNA of the CDR3: TGTGCCAGCTCACCTCTTCACGGGTTTAGCTCCTACGAGCAGTACTTC. Translation gives CASSPLHGFSSYEQYF.